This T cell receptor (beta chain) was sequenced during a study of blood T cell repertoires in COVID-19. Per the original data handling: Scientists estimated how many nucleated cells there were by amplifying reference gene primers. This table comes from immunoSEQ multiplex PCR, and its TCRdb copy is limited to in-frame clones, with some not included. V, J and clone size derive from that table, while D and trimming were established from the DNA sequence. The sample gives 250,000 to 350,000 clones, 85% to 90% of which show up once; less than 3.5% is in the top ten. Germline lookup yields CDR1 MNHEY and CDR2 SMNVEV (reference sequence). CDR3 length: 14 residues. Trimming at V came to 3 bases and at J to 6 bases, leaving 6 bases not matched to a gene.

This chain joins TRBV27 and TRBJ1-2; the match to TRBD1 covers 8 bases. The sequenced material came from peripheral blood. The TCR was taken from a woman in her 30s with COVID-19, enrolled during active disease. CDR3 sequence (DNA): TGTGCCAGCAGTTTCTCCGGGACAGGAAATGGCTACACCTTC. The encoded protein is CASSFSGTGNGYTF.